This T cell receptor (beta chain) was sequenced for a study of technical replicates of blood from several donors. Germline lookup yields CDR1 SGHAT and CDR2 FQNNGV. The J segment lost 6 bases and the V segment lost 5 bases, leaving 10 bases of the junction unmatched. There are 16 residues in the CDR3. TCRdb keeps only in-frame clones here, not all; method: immunoSEQ multiplex PCR. This sample has tens of thousands of clones; approximately 86% occur once, and the top ten carry less than 6.5%. The chain has TRBV11-2 and TRBJ2-1; 10 bases line up with TRBD2. Sequenced sample: PBMCs. The TCR sequence derives from a human donor in good health. Some clones in this sample may be carry-over from other donors' samples. The CDR3 coding sequence is TGTGCCAGCAGCCTGGGAGGGACTAGCGCTGGCAATGAGCAGTTCTTC. Translation: CASSLGGTSAGNEQFF.